This T cell receptor (beta chain) came from a study of cytomegalovirus exposure and HLA in healthy donors. Study findings and constraints: Cytomegalovirus status was reportedly diagnosed by the classifier with high sensitivity and specificity.

The study ran its PCR with 60 Vbeta and 13 Jbeta primers. Sequenced by immunoSEQ multiplex PCR; TCRdb stores in-frame clones only, minus some. Here the sample spans over 130,000 clones, more than 60% being singletons. V was cut by 9 bases and J by 1 base, with 12 bases left in between. In germline, CDR1 is LGHNT, CDR2 FRNRAP. CDR3 length: 13 residues. About this clone: What it binds is unknown.

The receptor was isolated from a woman aged 60-70 years in good health and CMV-seronegative. This sequence joins TRBV12-5 and TRBJ1-1; possibly TRBD1 for D (5 bases). The sequenced sample consisted of PBMCs. The CDR3, as DNA: TGTGCTAGCCCCAGGGAAAGGAACACTGAAGCTTTCTTT. Translating gives CASPRERNTEAFF.